This T cell receptor beta chain emerged from a study of vaccination and CD4 T cells after COVID-19. Sequenced with the Oncomine TCR Beta short-read assay was DNA taken from cultured CD4+ T cells. TCRdb redid the calling of the PCR reads with MiXCR, one entry per CDR3 protein. In the table there are about 5,000 distinct CDR3 sequences, around three fifths of which are singletons. Treatment denoted: roughly nine-day PBMC culture with coronavirus spike peptide pools or control peptides (ViraFEST assay). Germline V gene sequence: CDR1 MNHNS, CDR2 SASEGT. V dropped 6 bases and J dropped 0 bases, with 8 bases sitting between them. The CDR3 covers 13 residues. Comment on this clonotype: The antigen is unknown.

The receptor was isolated from a human donor who had recovered from COVID-19. The sample was CD4+ T cells from blood, cultured in vitro. The J gene is TRBJ1-1, the V gene TRBV6-1; D gene ambiguous. The CDR3 here is CASSVTLNTEAFF. CDR3 coding DNA: TGTGCCAGCAGCGTAACTCTGAACACTGAAGCTTTCTTT.